The 32 T cell receptor beta chains reported below all come from one sample, sequenced in a study of shared clonotypes between healthy human individuals. The data were produced by immunoSEQ multiplex PCR, yet TCRdb's version contains in-frame clones alone and is incomplete. The sample includes some 1.5 million clones, nearly 99% seen only once; the top ten take less than 0.55%. What was sequenced was naive CD4+ T cells sorted from blood. Subset noted: CD45RA+ positively selected. All receptors come from a man aged 25-40 years in good health.

The rearrangement uses TRBV19 and TRBJ2-7; perhaps TRBD1 as D (5 bases). The ends were cut back, 7 bases at V and 1 base at J, with 8 bases in the middle. The germline CDR1 and CDR2 sequences are LNHDA and SQIVND (reference sequence). CDR3 length equals 12 residues. The CDR3, as DNA: TGTGCCAGTAAAGGGGCGTCCTACGAGCAGTACTTC. Translating gives CASKGASYEQYF.

The chain carries TRBV5-6 and TRBJ2-1; TRBD1 matches 9 bases. Per the germline V gene, CDR1 is SGHDT and CDR2 is YYEEEE. The CDR3 runs 16 residues. The J segment lost 5 bases and the V segment lost 0 bases, leaving 6 bases of the junction unmatched. DNA of the CDR3: TGTGCCAGCAGCTTGGTCTCGGGGACAGGGAACAATGAGCAGTTCTTC. It specifies CASSLVSGTGNNEQFF.

This chain links TRBV6-6 with TRBJ2-5, with TRBD1 as a possible D gene (5 bases). Germline V gives CDR1 MNHNY, CDR2 SVGAGI (reference sequence). The CDR3 is made up of 12 amino acids. Trimming shortened V by 5 bases and J by 4 bases, and 8 bases separated the two germline ends. CDR3 sequence: CASSKGRETQYF. The CDR3 coding sequence is TGTGCCAGCAGTAAGGGGCGAGAGACCCAGTACTTC.

The rearrangement joins TRBV9 to TRBJ2-2, with D maybe TRBD1 (5 bases). The CDR3 loop spans 14 amino acids. Trimming took off 4 bases at V and 9 bases at J, with 16 bases between the two ends. The germline V gene encodes CDR1 SGDLS and CDR2 YYNGEE. The CDR3 sequence: CASSPRSTARELFF. The CDR3 DNA follows: TGTGCCAGCAGCCCCCGATCGACAGCCAGGGAGCTGTTTTTT.

J is TRBJ2-7 and V is TRBV6-5, with D tentatively TRBD1 (6 bases). V was cut by 4 bases and J by 5 bases, with 15 bases left in between. Germline V gene sequence: CDR1 MNHEY, CDR2 SVGAGI. The CDR3 length is 14 residues. CDR3 sequence: CASSFLQGYNEQYF. CDR3 coding DNA: TGTGCCAGCAGTTTCCTTCAGGGGTACAACGAGCAGTACTTC.

The V call is TRBV5-1, the J call TRBJ2-1; 9 bases align to TRBD2. This CDR3 has 15 residues. J lost 5 bases, V lost 2 bases, and 5 bases had no gene match. Germline CDR1 and CDR2: SGHRS and YFSETQ. The CDR3 loop reads CASSLSSGDHNEQFF. The CDR3 DNA reads TGCGCCAGCAGCTTATCTAGCGGGGATCACAATGAGCAGTTCTTC.

J is TRBJ2-1 and V is TRBV5-4, with TRBD1 as a possible D gene (5 bases). The CDR3 extends over 15 amino acids. V gave up 1 base and J gave up 1 base, with 9 bases separating them. Germline-derived CDR1 and CDR2 are SGHNT and YYREEE (reference sequence). The CDR3 sequence: CASSLLQGSYNEQFF. The CDR3, as DNA: TGTGCCAGCAGCTTGTTGCAGGGTTCCTACAATGAGCAGTTCTTC.

The chain recombines TRBV10-2 with TRBJ2-7, with D possibly being TRBD2 (6 bases). Germline CDR1 and CDR2: WSHSY and SAAADI. With 4 bases removed from V and 0 bases from J, the gap between germline ends came to 13 bases. The CDR3 runs to 15 residues. CDR3 residues: CASSGRGKISYEQYF. The CDR3 DNA is TGCGCCAGCAGTGGGCGCGGGAAGATCTCCTACGAGCAGTACTTC.

The chain joins TRBV7-2 to TRBJ2-2; 9 positions match TRBD1. The CDR3 totals 15 residues. With 5 bases clipped from V and 6 bases from J, the junction kept 7 bases outside the gene matches. Looked up from germline, CDR1 is SGHTA and CDR2 is FQGNSA. The CDR3 nucleotides read TGTGCCAGCAGCGTAACGACAGGGGGAGCCGGGGAGCTGTTTTTT. Its protein is CASSVTTGGAGELFF. The full variable domain, with the rest looked up from reference TRBV7-2 and TRBJ2-2, is GAGVSQSPSNKVTEKGKDVELRCDPISGHTALYWYRQSLGQGLEFLIYFQGNSAPDKSGLPSDRFSAERTGGSVSTLTIQRTQQEDSAVYLCASSVTTGGAGELFFGEGSRLTVL.

Only one count was recorded for this clone. This chain connects TRBV4-1 to TRBJ2-7; D is possibly TRBD2 (6 bases). Trimming pared 1 base from V and 2 bases from J, leaving 12 bases between. There are 15 residues in the CDR3. Germline-derived CDR1 and CDR2 are MGHRA and YSYEKL. The DNA for the CDR3 is TGCGCCAGCAGCCAAGTGGTCGGGAGTACCTACGAGCAGTACTTC. It yields the protein CASSQVVGSTYEQYF.

This chain connects TRBV12-5 to TRBJ2-2; 11 bases agree with TRBD2. V was clipped by 0 bases and J by 3 bases; unmatched bases: 3. The CDR3 runs 17 residues. Looked up from germline, CDR1 is LGHNT and CDR2 is FRNRAP. The CDR3 nucleotides read TGTGCTAGTGGTTTGGTAAGACTAGCGGGACACACCGGGGAGCTGTTTTTT. The encoded protein is CASGLVRLAGHTGELFF.

About this clone itself: The sample holds other DNA sequences that translate to the same CDR3. The V call is TRBV19, the J call TRBJ2-7, with TRBD1 as a possible D gene (6 bases). Germline V gene data show CDR1 as LNHDA and CDR2 as SQIVND (reference sequence). The CDR3 has 13 amino acids. V lost 2 bases, J lost 2 bases, and 7 bases lay in between. The CDR3 here is CASSIQGTYEQYF. As DNA, the CDR3 is TGTGCCAGTAGTATACAGGGGACCTACGAGCAGTACTTC.

The CDR3 protein is CASDRGYNEQFF. The CDR3 region has the DNA TGTGCCAGTGATAGAGGGTACAATGAGCAGTTCTTC. This chain connects TRBV19 to TRBJ2-1; a weak D match, TRBD2 (5 bases). This CDR3 spans 12 amino acids. Trimming took off 8 bases at V and 4 bases at J, with 9 bases between the two ends. Germline assignment: CDR1 LNHDA and CDR2 SQIVND (reference sequence).

This clone occurred a few times. Additional DNA sequences in this sample encode the identical CDR3. This chain links TRBV27 with TRBJ2-2; no firm D call. CDR1 and CDR2 from the germline V gene are MNHEY and SMNVEV (reference sequence). The CDR3 is made up of 11 amino acids. V lost 6 bases and J 2 bases, leaving 1 base between the germline ends. The CDR3 is CASRNTGELFF. Written as DNA, the CDR3 is TGTGCCAGCAGAAACACCGGGGAGCTGTTTTTT.

The CDR3 here is CASSRDAGTASQPQHF. DNA for the CDR3: TGTGCCAGCAGCAGGGACGCCGGGACAGCGAGTCAGCCCCAGCATTTT. The gene calls are TRBV7-8 and TRBJ1-5, with 7 nucleotides matching TRBD1. Trimming took 5 bases from V and 6 from J; bases not matched to a gene: 13. CDR1 is SGHVS, CDR2 FQNEAQ, per germline. The CDR3 is 16 amino acids. The entire variable domain, with the rest obtained from reference TRBV7-8 and TRBJ1-5, is as follows: GAGVSQSPRYKVAKRGQDVALRCDPISGHVSLFWYQQALGQGPEFLTYFQNEAQLDKSGLPSDRFFAERPEGSVSTLKIQRTQQEDSAVYLCASSRDAGTASQPQHFGDGTRLSIL.

The chain carries TRBV7-9 and TRBJ2-1; D not certain. CDR1 is SEHNR and CDR2 is FQNEAQ in the germline V gene (reference sequence). V was pared by 2 bases and J by 4 bases, with 18 bases between. The CDR3 contains 17 residues. This CDR3 reads CASSLRMAESPYNEQFF. The DNA of the CDR3 is TGTGCCAGCAGCTTAAGGATGGCGGAATCGCCTTACAATGAGCAGTTCTTC.

The chain carries TRBV4-3 and TRBJ2-5; D ambiguous. There are 16 residues in the CDR3. Trimming removed 0 bases at V and 5 bases at J, with 16 bases between. Germline V gene data show CDR1 as LGHNA and CDR2 as YSLEER. CDR3 residues: CASSQDVGISAETQYF. The CDR3 DNA is TGCGCCAGCAGCCAAGATGTGGGGATCTCGGCGGAGACCCAGTACTTC.

This clone has just one count. This chain connects TRBV5-1 to TRBJ1-1; perhaps TRBD1 as D (6 bases). Germline V lookup: CDR1 SGHRS, CDR2 YFSETQ. Trimming stripped 4 bases from V and 5 bases from J, with 9 bases between. This CDR3 contains 12 residues. CDR3 protein: CASSAGVTEAFF. DNA for the CDR3: TGCGCCAGCAGCGCAGGGGTGACTGAAGCTTTCTTT.

The chain is built from TRBV18 and TRBJ1-1; the match to TRBD1 covers 9 bases. The CDR3 totals 16 residues. The ends lost 4 bases at V and 3 bases at J; junction bases unmatched: 9. Per the germline V gene, CDR1 is KGHSH and CDR2 is LQKENI. Here the CDR3 DNA reads TGTGCCAGCTCACAATTGGGACAGGGAGGAGACACTGAAGCTTTCTTT. Translating gives CASSQLGQGGDTEAFF.

The CDR3 spells CASSPDRDEQYF. The CDR3 DNA is TGTGCCAGCTCACCCGACAGGGACGAGCAGTACTTC. The chain couples TRBV18 to TRBJ2-7; 7 bases match TRBD1. Trimming at V came to 3 bases and at J to 5 bases, leaving 1 base not matched to a gene. This CDR3 region has 12 residues. Germline V lookup: CDR1 KGHSH, CDR2 LQKENI.

With regard to this clone: Other DNA sequences within the sample encode an identical CDR3. The chain uses TRBV18 and TRBJ2-1, with TRBD2 matching over 7 bases. The CDR3 runs to 15 residues. Germline V gives CDR1 KGHSH, CDR2 LQKENI. V was clipped by 2 bases and J by 0 bases; unmatched bases: 1. CDR3 sequence reads: CASSPSSGSYNEQFF. In DNA form, the CDR3 reads TGTGCCAGCTCACCATCTAGCGGCTCCTACAATGAGCAGTTCTTC.

Details on this clone: Additional DNA sequences in this sample encode the identical CDR3. The chain combines TRBV18 with TRBJ1-2; D remains unclear. CDR1 and CDR2 (germline): KGHSH, LQKENI. V was cut by 2 bases and J by 1 base, with 5 bases left in between. The CDR3 has 13 residues. The CDR3, as DNA: TGTGCCAGCTCACCAGGGGATAACTATGGCTACACCTTC. This sequence encodes CASSPGDNYGYTF.

The chain couples TRBV4-1 to TRBJ2-1; D is possibly TRBD1 (8 bases). CDR1 is MGHRA and CDR2 is YSYEKL in the germline V gene. CDR3 length equals 18 residues. V was cut by 2 bases and J by 7 bases, with 24 bases left in between. CDR3 sequence reads: CASSQTQDRVASGNEQFF. CDR3 bases: TGCGCCAGCAGCCAAACCCAGGACAGGGTGGCTAGCGGTAATGAGCAGTTCTTC.

The sample holds one count of this clone. CDR3 coding DNA: TGTGCCAGCAGCCCGCTGGGGGTGGGGACAACCTACAATGAGCAGTTCTTC. Amino acid sequence: CASSPLGVGTTYNEQFF. The chain is built from TRBV7-9 and TRBJ2-1, with D maybe TRBD1 (6 bases). In germline, CDR1 is SEHNR, CDR2 FQNEAQ (reference sequence). The germline V and J ends were trimmed by 5 bases and 2 bases, with 19 bases remaining between them. This CDR3 has 17 amino acids.

This clone was detected a few times. The sample carries other DNA sequences with the same CDR3. The rearrangement joins TRBV5-1 to TRBJ1-1; D not resolved. CDR1 SGHRS and CDR2 YFSETQ come from the germline V gene. The V gene lost 0 bases and the J gene lost 0 bases, with 3 bases spanning the gap. CDR3 size: 13 residues. CDR3 nucleotide sequence: TGCGCCAGCAGCTTGGCCGTGAACACTGAAGCTTTCTTT. Translating it yields CASSLAVNTEAFF.

The chain links TRBV9 to TRBJ2-7; 11 bases are shared with TRBD2. This CDR3 is 14 amino acids long. J was trimmed by 2 bases and V by 3 bases; bases with no gene match: 1. Germline V gene sequence: CDR1 SGDLS, CDR2 YYNGEE. The CDR3 sequence: CASSATSGTYEQYF. CDR3 nucleotide sequence: TGTGCCAGCAGCGCGACTAGCGGGACCTACGAGCAGTACTTC.

V is TRBV28 and J is TRBJ1-5; the match to TRBD1 covers 12 bases. CDR3 length equals 18 residues. Germline V gene lookup returns CDR1 MDHEN and CDR2 SYDVKM. V shed 6 bases and J 2 bases; nucleotides not matched to a gene: 11. CDR3 in amino acids: CASSPGTGGGVGNQPQHF. The CDR3 region has the DNA TGTGCCAGCAGCCCCGGGACAGGGGGCGGAGTGGGCAATCAGCCCCAGCATTTT.

The chain has TRBV28 and TRBJ2-4; D not resolved. Trimming shortened V by 8 bases and J by 1 base, and 9 bases separated the two germline ends. Germline lookup yields CDR1 MDHEN and CDR2 SYDVKM. The CDR3 extends over 13 amino acids. The CDR3 region has the DNA TGTGCCAGCGGTGGTTCGGCCAAAAACATTCAGTACTTC. Protein product: CASGGSAKNIQYF.

This rearrangement joins TRBV5-1 to TRBJ2-7; 13 bases are shared with TRBD2. This CDR3 is 14 amino acids long. Trimming cost V 9 bases and J 3 bases; bases outside gene matches: 6. In germline, CDR1 is SGHRS, CDR2 YFSETQ. The CDR3 here is CATSWTSGSYEQYF. The CDR3 nucleotides are TGCGCCACTTCATGGACTAGCGGGAGCTACGAGCAGTACTTC.

This sequence joins TRBV11-2 and TRBJ2-7; D is possibly TRBD2 (6 bases). This CDR3 has 15 amino acids. Trimming took off 0 bases at V and 5 bases at J, with 14 bases between the two ends. Germline V gives CDR1 SGHAT, CDR2 FQNNGV. CDR3 DNA: TGTGCCAGCAGCTTAGAGCCGGGGGATCTTCACGAGCAGTACTTC. Its translation: CASSLEPGDLHEQYF.

The chain combines TRBV5-1 with TRBJ1-2; D unclear. This CDR3 comprises 13 residues. Germline V CDR1 and CDR2: SGHRS, YFSETQ. Trimming removed 0 bases at V and 4 bases at J, with 7 bases between. The CDR3 here is CASSLVESYGYTF. The CDR3 nucleotides are TGCGCCAGCAGCTTGGTGGAGTCCTATGGCTACACCTTC.

The table lists this clone with a count of one. Other DNA sequences in the sample encode the same CDR3. The gene calls are TRBV5-5 and TRBJ2-7; D remains ambiguous. The V end lost 0 bases, the J end lost 0 bases, and 7 bases lay between the germline ends. This CDR3 is 14 amino acids long. CDR1 is SGHKS and CDR2 is YYEKEE in the germline V gene (reference sequence). The CDR3 here is CASSLAGVSYEQYF. CDR3 DNA sequence: TGTGCCAGCAGCTTGGCCGGTGTCTCCTACGAGCAGTACTTC.